The T cell receptor (beta chain) described here comes from a study of blood T cell repertoires in COVID-19. Study as a whole: PBMCs, B-cell-depleted T cells, or T cells provided the cDNA or gDNA that made up the material.

In the original workflow: Quantification of nucleated cells was approximated via reference gene primer amplification. This table comes from immunoSEQ multiplex PCR, and its TCRdb copy is limited to in-frame clones, with some not included. V, J and clone size are those of that table, while D and trimming were read from the DNA. This sample has 230,000 or so clones, with 90% found just once. Seattle researchers signed up patients amid active infection and tracked them longitudinally. The CDR3 consists of 13 residues. Between the trimmed V and J ends, which lost 3 bases and 1 base, there was a span of 6 bases. From germline, CDR1 is KGHSH and CDR2 LQKENI.

The gene calls are TRBV18 and TRBJ2-5; D not certain. The material sequenced was peripheral blood. This receptor was identified in an older woman with COVID-19, enrolled during active disease. The CDR3, as DNA: TGTGCCAGCTCACCTACAGTCCAAGAGACCCAGTACTTC. It encodes CASSPTVQETQYF.